This T cell receptor beta chain was sequenced during a study of OX40 agonist ivuxolimab in advanced cancers. Looking at the study overall: In this cohort, patients received ivuxolimab, an agonistic anti-OX40 (CD134) antibody.

TCRdb keeps only in-frame clones here, not all; method: immunoSEQ multiplex PCR. Among 35,000 to 40,000 clones, around 80% were seen once, and the ten largest hold around a quarter. V was clipped by 4 bases and J by 6 bases, with 10 bases between them. Germline values: CDR1 SGHRS, CDR2 YFSETQ. CDR3 length: 12 amino acids. Study-wide findings and caveats: Partial responders at 0.1-3.0 mg/kg showed near-lowest clonal expansion.

To note about this clone: Its specificity is unknown.

The source material was CD4+ or CD8+ T cells sorted from blood, sampled in a trial of the OX40 agonist ivuxolimab. The J gene is TRBJ1-2, the V gene TRBV5-1, with D possibly TRBD1 on 6 matching bases. The TCR was taken from an adult with an advanced solid tumor such as melanoma, head and neck, liver or kidney cancer. The CDR3 sequence: CASSPQGHGYTF. The CDR3 DNA follows: TGCGCCAGCAGCCCTCAGGGGCATGGCTACACCTTC.